This T cell receptor beta chain came from a study of OX40 agonist ivuxolimab in advanced cancers. Study overall: Partial responses were achieved by three patients, of whom one had hepatocellular carcinoma and two had cutaneous melanoma.

Study-level points and caveats: Clonal expansion was seen in CD4+ and CD8+ blood T cells by week 6 at 0.1 to 3.0 mg/kg.

Clones were sequenced by immunoSEQ multiplex PCR, and TCRdb holds only the in-frame ones, with some missing. This sample has tens of thousands of clones; roughly nine tenths occur once, and the top ten carry about 2%. Points on this clone: Its antigen is as yet unknown.

Germline loops: CDR1 GTSNPN, CDR2 SVGIG (reference sequence). CDR3 size: 13 residues. The J segment lost 8 bases and the V segment lost 6 bases, leaving 8 bases of the junction unmatched. This chain links TRBV30 with TRBJ2-1; TRBD2 agrees at 9 bases. This specimen was CD4+ or CD8+ T cells sorted from blood, taken in a trial of the OX40 agonist ivuxolimab. This TCR derives from an adult with an advanced solid tumor such as melanoma, head and neck, liver or kidney cancer. In DNA, the CDR3 is TGTGCCTGCCGGCGGGGGGGCCCCTATGAGCAGTTCTTC. Encoded protein: CACRRGGPYEQFF.